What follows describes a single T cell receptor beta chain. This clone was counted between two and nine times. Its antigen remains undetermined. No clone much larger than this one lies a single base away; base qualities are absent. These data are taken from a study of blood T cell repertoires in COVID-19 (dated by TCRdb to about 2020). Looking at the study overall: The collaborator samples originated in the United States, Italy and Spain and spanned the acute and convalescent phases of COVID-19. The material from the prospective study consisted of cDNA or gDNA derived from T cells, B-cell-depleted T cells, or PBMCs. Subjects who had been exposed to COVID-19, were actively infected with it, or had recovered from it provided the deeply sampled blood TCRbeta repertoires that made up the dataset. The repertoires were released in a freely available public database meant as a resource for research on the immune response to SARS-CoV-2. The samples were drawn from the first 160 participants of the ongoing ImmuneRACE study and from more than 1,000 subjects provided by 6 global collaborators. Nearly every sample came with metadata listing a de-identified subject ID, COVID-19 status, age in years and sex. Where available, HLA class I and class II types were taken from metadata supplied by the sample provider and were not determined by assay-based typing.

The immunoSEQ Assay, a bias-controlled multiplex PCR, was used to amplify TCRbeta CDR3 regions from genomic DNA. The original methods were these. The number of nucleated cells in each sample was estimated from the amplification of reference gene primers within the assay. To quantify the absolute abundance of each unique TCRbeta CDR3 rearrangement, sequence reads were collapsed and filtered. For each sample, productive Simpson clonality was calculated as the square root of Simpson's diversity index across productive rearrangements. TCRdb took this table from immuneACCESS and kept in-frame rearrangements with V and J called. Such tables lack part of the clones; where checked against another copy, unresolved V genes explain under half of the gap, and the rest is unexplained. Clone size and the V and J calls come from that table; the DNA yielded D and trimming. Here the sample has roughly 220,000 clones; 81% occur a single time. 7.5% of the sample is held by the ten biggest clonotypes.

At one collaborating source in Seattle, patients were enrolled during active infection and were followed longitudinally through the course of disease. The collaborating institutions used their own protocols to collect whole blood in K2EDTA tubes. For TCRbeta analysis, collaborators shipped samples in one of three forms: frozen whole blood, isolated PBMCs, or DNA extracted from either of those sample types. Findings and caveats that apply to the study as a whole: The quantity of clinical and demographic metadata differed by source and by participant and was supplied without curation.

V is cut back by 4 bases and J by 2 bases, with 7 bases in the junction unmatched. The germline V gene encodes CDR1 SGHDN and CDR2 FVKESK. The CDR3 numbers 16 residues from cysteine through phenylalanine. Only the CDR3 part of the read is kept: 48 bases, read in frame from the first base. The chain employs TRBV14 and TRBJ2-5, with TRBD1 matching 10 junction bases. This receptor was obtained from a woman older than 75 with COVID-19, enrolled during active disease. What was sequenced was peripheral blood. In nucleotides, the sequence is TGTGCCAGCAGCCGACCTAGGACAGGGGGACAAGAGACCCAGTACTTC. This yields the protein CASSRPRTGGQETQYF.